The 11 T cell receptor beta chains given below trace back to one sample, sequenced in a study of T-cell memory formation after mild COVID-19. MiXCR, applied by TCRdb to the 5' RACE reads, yields one record per CDR3 protein. Found here are 58,000 or so distinct CDR3 sequences, approximately 30% of them singletons; the top ten hold around 40%. Sequenced: PBMCs or a T cell subset sorted from them (not recorded which). These receptor sequences come from a man between 18 and 29 years old who had mild COVID-19 (a few samples of this study predate the infection). Cell type and time point are not known.

The J gene is TRBJ1-1, the V gene TRBV6-5, with D possibly matching TRBD1 (6 bases). CDR1 and CDR2 (germline): MNHEY, SVGAGI. V was clipped by 0 bases and J by 5 bases, with 16 bases between them. The CDR3 spans 16 residues. CDR3 sequence: CASSYSSYRAQTEAFF. Here the CDR3 DNA reads TGTGCCAGCAGTTACTCTTCATACAGGGCTCAAACTGAAGCTTTCTTT.

The chain has TRBV21-1 and TRBJ1-1; TRBD1 is taken as the D call from the table, unchecked against the DNA. TRBV21-1 is a pseudogene. The CDR3 length is 17 residues. This CDR3 is CASSKGTRTGKNTEAFF. The CDR3 DNA sequence: TGTGCCAGCAGCAAAGGTACCAGGACAGGGAAGAACACTGAAGCTTTCTTT.

This chain connects TRBV4-1 to TRBJ1-3, with a weak D call TRBD1 (5 bases). Germline values: CDR1 MGHRA, CDR2 YSYEKL. Between the trimmed V and J ends, which lost 2 bases and 4 bases, there was a span of 9 bases. CDR3 length equals 14 residues. DNA of the CDR3: TGCGCCAGCAGCCAAACAGGAACGGGAAACACCATATATTTT. Residues: CASSQTGTGNTIYF.

This clonotype was seen a few times. This sequence joins TRBV6-2 or TRBV6-3 and TRBJ2-1; maybe TRBD2 (7 bases). The CDR3 extends over 15 amino acids. V lost 2 bases and J 2 bases, leaving 10 bases between the germline ends. Germline V lookup: CDR1 MNHEY, CDR2 SVGEGT. The CDR3 protein is CASSYRGTTYNEQFF. DNA for the CDR3: TGTGCCAGCAGTTACAGGGGGACTACCTACAATGAGCAGTTCTTC.

The chain joins TRBV12-3 or TRBV12-4 to TRBJ2-7; D is ambiguous. The ends were cut back, 5 bases at V and 3 bases at J, with 20 bases in the middle. The CDR3 loop spans 16 amino acids. The CDR3 DNA sequence: TGTGCCAGCAGTCCGACCCCCGCCGGTTCAAGCTACGAGCAGTACTTC. It is translated as CASSPTPAGSSYEQYF.

This clonotype was seen a handful of times. The rearrangement links TRBV5-1 to TRBJ2-5, with 7 bases lining up with TRBD1. The CDR3 runs to 15 residues. Per the germline V gene, CDR1 is SGHRS and CDR2 is YFSETQ. With 3 bases clipped from V and 5 bases from J, the junction kept 10 bases outside the gene matches. In DNA form, the CDR3 reads TGCGCCAGCAGCTGGCCGCGACAGGGTGGGGAGACCCAGTACTTC. Translated, it gives CASSWPRQGGETQYF.

This clonotype was detected a few times. This chain links TRBV7-2 with TRBJ2-7; unclear D gene. V dropped 5 bases and J dropped 2 bases, with 4 bases sitting between them. The CDR3 is 11 amino acids. Per germline, CDR1 SGHTA and CDR2 FQGNSA. This CDR3 reads CASSGPYEQYV. The CDR3 DNA is TGTGCCAGCAGCGGACCCTACGAGCAGTACGTC.

The rearrangement joins TRBV3-1 to TRBJ2-4; the D is unclear. With 4 bases removed from V and 0 bases from J, the gap between germline ends came to 13 bases. Germline V gene lookup returns CDR1 LGHDT and CDR2 YNNKEL (reference sequence). The CDR3 is made up of 16 amino acids. This CDR3 is CASSRVTTVAKNIQYF. The CDR3 DNA reads as TGTGCCAGCAGCCGCGTGACCACAGTAGCCAAAAACATTCAGTACTTC.

This clonotype was recorded a few times. The rearrangement uses TRBV5-1 and TRBJ1-2; D is undetermined. This CDR3 is built from 14 residues. Trimming removed 0 bases at V and 5 bases at J, with 11 bases between. In germline, CDR1 is SGHRS, CDR2 YFSETQ. The CDR3 spells CASSLADLHYGYTF. CDR3 in DNA: TGCGCCAGCAGCTTGGCAGATTTACATTATGGCTACACCTTC.

DNA of the CDR3: TGTGCCACCAGCAGAGTCGTGGGACTAGCGGGCCCCCAAGAGACCCAGTACTTC. Its protein product is CATSRVVGLAGPQETQYF. This sequence joins TRBV15 and TRBJ2-5, with TRBD2 matching 12 bases. The J segment lost 1 base and the V segment lost 1 base, leaving 7 bases of the junction unmatched. Germline-derived CDR1 and CDR2 are LNHNV and YYDKDF (reference sequence). The CDR3 has 18 residues.

The chain is built from TRBV27 and TRBJ2-5; maybe TRBD2 (5 bases). The germline V gene has CDR1 MNHEY and CDR2 SMNVEV (reference sequence). V lost 2 bases, J lost 5 bases, and 12 bases lay in between. This CDR3 has 14 residues. The CDR3 nucleotides are TGTGCCAGCAGTTTAGCGGGCCCGGCGGAGACCCAGTACTTC. Its translation is CASSLAGPAETQYF.